The 27 T cell receptor beta chains reported below all come from one sample, sequenced in a study of cytomegalovirus exposure and HLA in healthy donors. 13 Jbeta primers and 60 Vbeta primers were used for the PCR. TCRdb's table, derived via immunoSEQ multiplex PCR, lists solely in-frame clones and lacks some. The repertoire has 85,000 to 130,000 clones, roughly 9.1% of them found once; the top ten carry 5% to 6.5%. Sequencing input: PBMCs. The origin of the receptors is a man aged 40-50 years in good health and CMV-seropositive.

This clone was detected only a few times. Other DNA sequences within the sample encode an identical CDR3. The chain couples TRBV28 to TRBJ1-1; 7 positions agree with TRBD1. The germline gives CDR1 MDHEN, CDR2 SYDVKM. Trimming removed 4 bases from V and 0 bases from J; junction bases left unmatched: 2. The length of the CDR3 is 14 residues. CDR3 residues: CASSSTGLNTEAFF. The CDR3 bases are TGTGCCAGCAGTTCGACAGGGCTGAACACTGAAGCTTTCTTT.

V gene TRBV29-1 combines with J gene TRBJ2-7; the match to TRBD1 covers 9 bases. CDR3 length: 15 residues. CDR1 SQVTM and CDR2 ANQGSEA come from the germline V gene. Germline trimming cut 7 bases from V and 2 bases from J; bases unmatched to any gene: 12. CDR3 region: CSALSNRGPPYEQYF. CDR3 coding DNA: TGCAGCGCCCTCTCTAACAGGGGGCCCCCCTACGAGCAGTACTTC.

This clone has more than one count but fewer than ten. The chain has TRBV14 and TRBJ2-3; D not certain. The CDR3 loop spans 16 amino acids. Germline loops: CDR1 SGHDN, CDR2 FVKESK. V was cut by 3 bases and J by 1 base, with 14 bases left in between. In DNA, the CDR3 is TGTGCCAGCAGCCACATTCCTGAATCAGGCACAGATACGCAGTATTTT. Translating it yields CASSHIPESGTDTQYF.

This clone was counted at least ten times. This chain joins TRBV4-2 and TRBJ2-7; TRBD1 might be the D (7 bases). The CDR3 length is 13 residues. The V end was cut by 4 bases, the J end by 5 bases, with 12 bases between. Germline V gene data show CDR1 as LGHNA and CDR2 as YNFKEQ. Written as DNA, the CDR3 is TGTGCCAGCAGCCCCCGCAGGGGGGACGAGCAGTACTTC. It codes for CASSPRRGDEQYF.

As DNA, the CDR3 is TGTGCCAGCAGCCTTATGACTAGCGGGCTCCAAGAGACCCAGTACTTC. Its translation: CASSLMTSGLQETQYF. J is TRBJ2-5 and V is TRBV28; 10 nucleotides align to TRBD2. Per germline, CDR1 MDHEN and CDR2 SYDVKM. V shed 6 bases, J shed 1 base, and the junction held 8 bases outside the gene matches. The CDR3 is 16 amino acids.

This clone was detected a few times. This chain connects TRBV9 to TRBJ2-5, with a possible D match to TRBD1 (6 bases). CDR1 is SGDLS, CDR2 YYNGEE, per germline. Trimming stripped 2 bases from V and 4 bases from J, with 12 bases between. The CDR3 totals 14 residues. The CDR3 region is CASSVIGQSETQYF. For the CDR3, the DNA is TGTGCCAGCAGCGTGATCGGACAGTCAGAGACCCAGTACTTC.

This clone was recorded a few times. This sequence joins TRBV5-1 and TRBJ2-1, with D possibly TRBD1 on 5 matching bases. Trimming took off 2 bases at V and 0 bases at J, with 9 bases between the two ends. Per germline, CDR1 SGHRS and CDR2 YFSETQ. The CDR3 consists of 15 residues. The CDR3 loop is CASSFLGPSYNEQFF. The CDR3 region has the DNA TGCGCCAGCAGCTTTTTGGGGCCCTCCTACAATGAGCAGTTCTTC.

This clone was counted between two and nine times. The chain couples TRBV7-9 to TRBJ2-2, with 8 bases fitting TRBD2. The ends lost 1 base at V and 4 bases at J; junction bases unmatched: 5. This CDR3 contains 16 residues. Germline CDR1 and CDR2: SEHNR and FQNEAQ (reference sequence). CDR3 protein: CASSLGPAGATGELFF. The CDR3 DNA sequence: TGTGCCAGCAGCTTAGGACCAGCGGGAGCCACCGGGGAGCTGTTTTTT.

The chain joins TRBV6-6 to TRBJ2-7, with a tentative D call TRBD2 (5 bases). Per the germline V gene, CDR1 is MNHNY and CDR2 is SVGAGI (reference sequence). This CDR3 region has 14 residues. The V gene lost 2 bases and the J gene lost 6 bases, with 14 bases spanning the gap. The DNA for the CDR3 is TGTGCCAGCAGTTACGGCGGGTTGGGAGTCGAGCAGTACTTC. Its protein is CASSYGGLGVEQYF.

In its sample, this clone was seen a few times. The J gene is TRBJ2-3, the V gene TRBV28, with 7 bases lining up with TRBD2. This CDR3 is built from 17 residues. Germline V lookup: CDR1 MDHEN, CDR2 SYDVKM. J lost 4 bases, V lost 7 bases, and 17 bases had no gene match. The CDR3 loop reads CASTSHAAGASADTQYF. For the CDR3, the DNA is TGTGCCAGCACTAGCCACGCGGCGGGAGCATCGGCAGATACGCAGTATTTT.

This clone has more than one count but fewer than ten. The chain links TRBV19 to TRBJ2-5; a weak D match, TRBD2 (5 bases). V was cut by 6 bases and J by 5 bases, with 13 bases left in between. CDR1 LNHDA and CDR2 SQIVND come from the germline V gene (reference sequence). The CDR3 is 13 amino acids. CDR3 residues: CASRAGPRETQYF. The CDR3 DNA follows: TGTGCCAGTAGGGCGGGTCCAAGGGAGACCCAGTACTTC.

The J gene is TRBJ1-1, the V gene TRBV7-9, with unresolved D. Germline assignment: CDR1 SEHNR and CDR2 FQNEAQ (reference sequence). The CDR3 is 9 residues long. V was pared by 8 bases and J by 11 bases, with 9 bases between. CDR3 in DNA: TGTGCCAGCGGCCAGCGGGCTTTCTTT. This codes for CASGQRAFF. The whole variable domain, remainder taken from reference TRBV7-9 and TRBJ1-1, is DTGVSQNPRHKITKRGQNVTFRCDPISEHNRLYWYRQTLGQGPEFLTYFQNEAQLEKSRLLSDRFSAERPKGSFSTLEIQRTEQGDSAMYLCASGQRAFFGQGTRLTVV.

In this sample, this clone turned up a few times. The rearrangement uses TRBV21-1 and TRBJ1-5; the table's D call, TRBD1, has no DNA check behind it. TRBV21-1 is a documented pseudogene. The CDR3 totals 14 residues. As DNA, the CDR3 is TGTGCCAGCTGGACAGGCTATAGCAATCAGCCCCAGCATTTT. This sequence encodes CASWTGYSNQPQHF.

About this clone itself: Other DNA sequences in this sample translate to the same CDR3. V gene TRBV10-3 combines with J gene TRBJ2-5, with TRBD1 matching over 7 bases. Trimming at V came to 8 bases and at J to 5 bases, leaving 5 bases not matched to a gene. The CDR3 runs to 12 residues. Germline CDR1 and CDR2: ENHRY and SYGVKD. The CDR3: CAIGDRVETQYF. CDR3 sequence (DNA): TGTGCCATCGGAGACAGGGTGGAGACCCAGTACTTC.

This clone was observed a few times. The chain links TRBV19 to TRBJ2-7, with a weak D call TRBD1 (5 bases). Deletions cut 4 bases from V and 2 bases from J, with 9 bases between. The CDR3 spans 13 residues. CDR1 is LNHDA, CDR2 SQIVND, per germline (reference sequence). The CDR3 loop reads CASSTGRAYEQYF. CDR3 sequence (DNA): TGTGCCAGTAGTACAGGGCGCGCCTACGAGCAGTACTTC.

This clone came up a few times. V gene TRBV30 combines with J gene TRBJ2-7; 9 nucleotides agree with TRBD2. Looked up from germline, CDR1 is GTSNPN and CDR2 is SVGIG (reference sequence). Trimming cost V 2 bases and J 4 bases; bases outside gene matches: 6. This CDR3 contains 14 residues. The CDR3 loop is CAWSMAGGPYEQYF. In DNA form, the CDR3 reads TGTGCCTGGAGTATGGCGGGAGGGCCTTACGAGCAGTACTTC.

This clone was picked up a small number of times. J is TRBJ1-4 and V is TRBV10-3, with a tentative D call TRBD1 (5 bases). Trimming shortened V by 2 bases and J by 8 bases, and 12 bases separated the two germline ends. The V gene's germline CDR1 is ENHRY and CDR2 SYGVKD. The CDR3 contains 14 residues. CDR3 nucleotide sequence: TGTGCCATCAGTGAGATGGCAGGGCGAGAAAAACTGTTTTTT. Its protein product is CAISEMAGREKLFF.

The rearrangement uses TRBV4-2 and TRBJ2-1; no clear D. Germline assignment: CDR1 LGHNA and CDR2 YNFKEQ. This CDR3 has 15 residues. V was pared by 1 base and J by 0 bases, with 7 bases between. The CDR3 spells CASSQVTTSYNEQFF. CDR3 nucleotides: TGTGCCAGCAGCCAAGTTACTACCTCCTACAATGAGCAGTTCTTC.

With regard to this clone: This specimen includes other DNA sequences encoding the same CDR3. The chain has TRBV10-3 and TRBJ1-1; D not certain. The CDR3 totals 13 residues. V lost 6 bases and J 2 bases, leaving 10 bases between the germline ends. CDR1 and CDR2 from the germline V gene are ENHRY and SYGVKD. In nucleotides, the CDR3 is TGTGCCATCAGCCGATCAGGAAACACTGAAGCTTTCTTT. This codes for CAISRSGNTEAFF.

Comments on this clone: This may be a read error, as it is one base from a much larger clone. This chain links TRBV6-1 with TRBJ2-5, with 11 positions matching TRBD1. With the DNA end fitting TRBJ2-7 better, the J assignment may be wrong. The CDR3 consists of 15 residues. Germline CDR1 and CDR2: MNHNS and SASEGT. The CDR3 sequence: CASSEAGTGGYEQYF. CDR3 coding DNA: TGTGCCAGCAGTGAAGCGGGGACAGGGGGCTACGAGCAGTACTTC.

The chain is built from TRBV28 and TRBJ1-1; D might be TRBD1 (5 bases). In germline, CDR1 is MDHEN, CDR2 SYDVKM. The germline V and J ends were trimmed by 8 bases and 1 base, with 8 bases remaining between them. The CDR3 is 12 residues long. This CDR3 reads CASDSQNTEAFF. Here the CDR3 DNA reads TGTGCCAGCGACAGCCAGAACACTGAAGCTTTCTTT.

This chain connects TRBV9 to TRBJ2-7; 10 bases map to TRBD2. V lost 4 bases and J lost 5; bases outside the gene matches: 3. Germline loops: CDR1 SGDLS, CDR2 YYNGEE. The CDR3 contains 13 residues. CDR3 nucleotide sequence: TGTGCCAGCAGCTCTGGACTAGCGGACGAGCAGTACTTC. Encoded protein: CASSSGLADEQYF.

Of note for this clone: Its ends do not fully match the called genes, so a read error is possible. The chain's CDR3 is CASSQHPGIRVTYPF. For the CDR3, the DNA is TGCGCCAGCAGCCAACATCCGGGGATTAGGGTGACTTACCCCTTC. This sequence joins TRBV4-1 and TRBJ1-2, with unresolved D. Germline V CDR1 and CDR2: MGHRA, YSYEKL. The CDR3 spans 15 residues.

This clone has more than one count but fewer than ten. The V gene is TRBV28, the J gene TRBJ2-1; D gene ambiguous. The CDR3 is 14 amino acids. Trimming cost V 3 bases and J 1 base, with 7 bases left between them. Germline V gives CDR1 MDHEN, CDR2 SYDVKM. The DNA of the CDR3 is TGTGCCAGCAGTTTTGCGGATTCCTACAATGAGCAGTTCTTC. Amino acids: CASSFADSYNEQFF.

The chain is built from TRBV29-1 and TRBJ1-2, with no clear D. Germline V CDR1 and CDR2: SQVTM, ANQGSEA. Trimming left V 0 bases short and J 5 bases short, with 16 bases between. This CDR3 spans 15 amino acids. The CDR3 region is CSVEDGPGSEYGYTF. The DNA of the CDR3 is TGCAGCGTTGAAGATGGCCCCGGGTCGGAGTATGGCTACACCTTC.

J is TRBJ2-1 and V is TRBV15, with 8 positions matching TRBD2. V gave up 1 base and J gave up 5 bases; unmatched junction bases: 4. Germline loops: CDR1 LNHNV, CDR2 YYDKDF (reference sequence). CDR3 length equals 15 residues. CDR3 nucleotides: TGTGCCACCAGCAGAGTTGGCGGGAGGCACAATGAGCAGTTCTTC. Translated: CATSRVGGRHNEQFF.

The V call is TRBV6-5, the J call TRBJ2-7; 7 positions match TRBD2. This CDR3 is built from 15 residues. V lost 2 bases and J lost 3; bases outside the gene matches: 7. Germline CDR1 is MNHEY and CDR2 is SVGAGI. For the CDR3, the DNA is TGTGCCAGCAGTTACCTCCTAGCGGAGGGCTACGAGCAGTACTTC. Amino acid sequence: CASSYLLAEGYEQYF.